Listed below are T cell receptor beta chains from one sample, sequenced in a study of blood T cell repertoires in COVID-19. Assay used: immunoSEQ multiplex PCR; TCRdb lists only in-frame clones, some missing. The profile shows some 270,000 clones, more than 75% of them singletons. What was sequenced was peripheral blood. These TCRs come from a woman aged 55-69 years who had recovered from COVID-19. Each CDR3 is given with its conserved first and last residue. A D gene is named only where the DNA matches it firmly. Clone size appears in some rows only: once, few, many, or a class for an expanded clone.

j_call | d_call | v_call | clone_size | cdr3_aa | cdr3_nt
TRBJ1-4 | TRBD1 | TRBV29-1 | NA | CSAAGTANEKLFF | TGCAGCGCCGCCGGGACAGCTAATGAAAAACTGTTTTTT
TRBJ1-6 | NA | TRBV6-5 | NA | CASSYNGGTDSPLHF | TGTGCCAGCAGTTACAATGGGGGGACGGATTCACCCCTCCACTTT
TRBJ1-2 | NA | TRBV5-1 | NA | CASSLGDVNYGYTF | TGCGCCAGCAGCCTCGGAGACGTTAACTATGGCTACACCTTC
TRBJ2-5 | TRBD2 | TRBV7-2 | NA | CASRSGVSGETQYF | TGTGCCAGCCGAAGCGGGGTATCGGGAGAGACCCAGTACTTC
TRBJ1-4 | TRBD1 | TRBV28 | NA | CASSQGAWGEKLFF | TGTGCCAGCAGTCAGGGGGCGTGGGGTGAAAAACTGTTTTTT
TRBJ1-5 | TRBD1 | TRBV7-9 | NA | CASSVGQGNEPQHF | TGTGCCAGCAGCGTGGGACAGGGTAATGAGCCCCAGCATTTT
TRBJ1-4 | NA | TRBV15 | NA | CATTRETASEKLFF | TGTGCCACCACTCGGGAGACAGCTTCCGAAAAACTGTTTTTT
TRBJ1-2 | TRBD1 | TRBV6-5 | NA | CATRTDRDYGYTF | TGTGCCACCAGAACGGACAGGGACTATGGCTACACCTTC
TRBJ2-3 | TRBD1 | TRBV28 | NA | CASSLFQGEHTDTQYF | TGTGCCAGCAGTTTATTCCAGGGGGAGCACACAGATACGCAGTATTTT
TRBJ2-3 | NA | TRBV5-6 | NA | CASSLRRRLVSTDTQYF | TGTGCCAGCAGCCTTCGGCGGAGGTTGGTGAGCACAGATACGCAGTATTTT
TRBJ1-2 | TRBD1 | TRBV11-2 | few | CASSSPKDRVGGYTF | TGTGCCAGCAGCTCCCCCAAAGACAGGGTCGGTGGCTACACCTTC
TRBJ2-3 | NA | TRBV7-2 | once | CASSLDRGKDTQYF | TGTGCCAGCAGCTTAGATCGGGGGAAAGATACGCAGTATTTT
TRBJ1-1 | TRBD1 | TRBV29-1 | NA | CSVEGGQGGTEAFF | TGCAGCGTTGAAGGGGGACAGGGAGGGACTGAAGCTTTCTTT
TRBJ1-4 | NA | TRBV11-2 | NA | CASSPHGAAFNEKLFF | TGTGCCAGCAGCCCCCATGGAGCGGCTTTTAATGAAAAACTGTTTTTT
TRBJ1-1 | TRBD1 | TRBV3-1/TRBV3-2 | NA | CASSRDRDAFF | TGTGCCAGCAGTCGAGACAGGGACGCTTTCTTT
TRBJ2-4 | TRBD1 | TRBV7-9 | NA | CASSFGTVGTLAKNIQYF | TGTGCCAGCAGCTTCGGGACAGTCGGGACCCTAGCCAAAAACATTCAGTACTTC
TRBJ2-3 | TRBD2 | TRBV4-2 | NA | CASSLPGGGDTQYF | TGTGCCAGCAGCCTCCCGGGGGGAGGGGATACGCAGTATTTT
TRBJ2-4 | NA | TRBV19 | NA | CASSLDREGAKNIQYF | TGTGCCAGTAGTCTGGACAGGGAGGGAGCCAAAAACATTCAGTACTTC
TRBJ2-1 | TRBD1 | TRBV9 | NA | CASSKTGQGSNEQFF | TGTGCCAGCAGCAAAACGGGACAGGGCTCCAATGAGCAGTTCTTC
TRBJ2-5 | NA | TRBV6-5 | NA | CASSYSGGRETQYF | TGTGCCAGCAGTTACTCGGGGGGGCGGGAGACCCAGTACTTC
TRBJ1-5 | NA | TRBV28 | NA | CASRTTAYNQPQHF | TGTGCCAGCAGGACTACAGCCTACAATCAGCCCCAGCATTTT
TRBJ1-5 | NA | TRBV27 | NA | CASSSRSSNQPQHF | TGTGCCAGCAGTTCTAGAAGTAGCAATCAGCCCCAGCATTTT
TRBJ2-3 | TRBD2 | TRBV6-2/TRBV6-3 | few | CASSYSTASGGPRDTQYF | TGTGCCAGCAGTTACTCGACGGCTAGCGGGGGCCCCAGGGATACGCAGTATTTT
TRBJ1-1 | NA | TRBV12-3/TRBV12-4 | NA | CASSGQLNTEAFF | TGTGCCAGCAGTGGACAATTGAACACTGAAGCTTTCTTT
TRBJ2-1 | TRBD2 | TRBV10-2 | once | CASLRRGEGFF | TGCGCCAGCCTACGACGGGGGGAGGGGTTCTTC
TRBJ1-2 | NA | TRBV2 | NA | CASSADRETGYTF | TGTGCCAGCAGTGCAGACAGAGAGACTGGCTACACCTTC
TRBJ1-1 | NA | TRBV19 | NA | CASSRGGGRANTEAFF | TGTGCCAGTAGTAGGGGTGGGGGCCGGGCGAACACTGAAGCTTTCTTT
TRBJ1-2 | NA | TRBV4-1 | NA | CASSQVRQTGYGYTF | TGCGCCAGCAGCCAAGTGAGGCAAACCGGCTATGGCTACACCTTC